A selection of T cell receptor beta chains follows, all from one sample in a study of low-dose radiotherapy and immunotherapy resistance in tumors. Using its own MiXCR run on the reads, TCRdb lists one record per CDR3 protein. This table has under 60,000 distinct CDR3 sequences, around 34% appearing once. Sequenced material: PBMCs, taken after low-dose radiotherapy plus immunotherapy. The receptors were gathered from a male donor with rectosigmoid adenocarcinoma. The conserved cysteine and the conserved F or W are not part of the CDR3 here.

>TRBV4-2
ASSQEPAYSSYNEQF
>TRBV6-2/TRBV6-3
ASSYRVWGSSYEQY
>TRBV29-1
SVTSGLAGGGEQY
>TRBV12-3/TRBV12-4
ASSPGVLPGETQY
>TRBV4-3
ASSQEPQGANTEAF
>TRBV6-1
ASSRLAGAAYNEQF
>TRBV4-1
ASSLRDSEEYEQY
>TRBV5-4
ASSLVANTGELF
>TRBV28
ASSPPGLAGIVGETQY
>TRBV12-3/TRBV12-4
ASSYRDHQY
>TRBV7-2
ASSLRQGGYT
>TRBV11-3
ASNPTPQGTNEQY
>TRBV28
ASSPTGFRAEQY
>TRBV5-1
ASSLGGVVGGQY
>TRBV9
ASSRRAGGTDTQY
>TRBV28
ASATGVRYNEQF
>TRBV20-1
SARDYNSQETQY
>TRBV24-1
ATSDWASGSFEQF
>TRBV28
ASRPETTGGYEQY
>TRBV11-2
ASSPPFTNTGELF
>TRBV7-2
ASSLALQGMGNQPQH
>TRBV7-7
ASSRLGTGVTEAF
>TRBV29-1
SVVGLAGGNSEQF
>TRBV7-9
ASSFPRQGGTDTQY
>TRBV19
ASIRGNPGDEQF
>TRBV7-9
ASSLGDGKYQETQY
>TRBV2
ASRFLAGESGELF
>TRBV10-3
AISSNNYGYT
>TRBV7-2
ASSLRTENTEAF
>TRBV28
ASSLWGIFNEQF
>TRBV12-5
ASGLRQGVSDEQF
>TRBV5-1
ASRIAGGDYGYT
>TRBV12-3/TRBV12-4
ASTRLGKSETQY
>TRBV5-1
ASSSGIVLGNEQF
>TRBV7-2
ASSSRVAGTGELF
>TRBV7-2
ASSFDRSYNEQF
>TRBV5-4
ASSLGEGNTDTQY
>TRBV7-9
ASSSGGTTSTDTQY
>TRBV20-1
SARDRQGGRNRGNEQF
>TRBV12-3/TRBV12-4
ASRGTENTEAF
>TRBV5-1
ASSLPRREGSPVNNEQF
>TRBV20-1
SATQGAVYEQY
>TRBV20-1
SARAPGFSDPQH
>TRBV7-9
ASSFPRQAETQY
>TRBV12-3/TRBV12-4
ASSFLPGTSGRAVETQY
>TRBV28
ASSPRLGAQQPQH
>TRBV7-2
ALDGVRAGELF
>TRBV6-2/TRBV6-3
ASSYGRVFGYT
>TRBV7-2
ASTKSEGPYGYT
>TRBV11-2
ASRQYTGFYKNIQY
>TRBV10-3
AISDRPQETQY
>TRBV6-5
ATGRGSEKLF
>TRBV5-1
ASRWGGTYEQY
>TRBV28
ATLDTDYNSPLH
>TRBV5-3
ASSVGLANQF
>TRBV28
ASSTPDRDQETQY
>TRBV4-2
ASSPGLAAWQETQY
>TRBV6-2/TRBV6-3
ASIYQASTEQF
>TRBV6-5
ASRSLGFEQF